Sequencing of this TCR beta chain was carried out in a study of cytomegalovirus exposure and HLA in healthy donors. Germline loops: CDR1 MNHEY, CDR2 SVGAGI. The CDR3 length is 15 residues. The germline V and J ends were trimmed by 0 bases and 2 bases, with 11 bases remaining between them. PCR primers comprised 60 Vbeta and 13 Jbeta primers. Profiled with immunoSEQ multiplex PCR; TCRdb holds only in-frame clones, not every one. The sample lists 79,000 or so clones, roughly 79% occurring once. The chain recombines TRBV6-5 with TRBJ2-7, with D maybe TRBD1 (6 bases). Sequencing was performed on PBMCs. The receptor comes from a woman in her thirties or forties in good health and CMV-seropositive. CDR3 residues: CASSYSPDSTYEQYF. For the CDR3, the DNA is TGTGCCAGCAGTTACTCCCCGGACAGTACCTACGAGCAGTACTTC.